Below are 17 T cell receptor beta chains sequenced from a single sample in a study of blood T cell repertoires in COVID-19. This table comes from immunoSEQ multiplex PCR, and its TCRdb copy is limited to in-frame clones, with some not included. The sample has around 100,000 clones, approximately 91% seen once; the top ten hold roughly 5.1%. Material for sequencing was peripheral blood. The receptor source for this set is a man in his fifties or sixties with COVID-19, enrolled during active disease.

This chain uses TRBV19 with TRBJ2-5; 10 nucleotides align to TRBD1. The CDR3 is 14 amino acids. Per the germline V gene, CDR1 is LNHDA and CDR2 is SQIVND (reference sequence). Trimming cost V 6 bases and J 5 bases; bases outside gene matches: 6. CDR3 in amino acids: CASRPTGGSETQYF. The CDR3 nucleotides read TGTGCCAGTAGGCCGACAGGGGGCAGCGAGACCCAGTACTTC.

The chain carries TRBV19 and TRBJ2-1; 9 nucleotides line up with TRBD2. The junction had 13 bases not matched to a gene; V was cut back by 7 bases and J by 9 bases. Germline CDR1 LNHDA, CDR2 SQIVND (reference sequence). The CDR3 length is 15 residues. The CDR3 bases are TGTGCCAGTACCTCCCGTAGCGGGAGTAGTGTTGAGCAGTTCTTC. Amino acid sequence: CASTSRSGSSVEQFF.

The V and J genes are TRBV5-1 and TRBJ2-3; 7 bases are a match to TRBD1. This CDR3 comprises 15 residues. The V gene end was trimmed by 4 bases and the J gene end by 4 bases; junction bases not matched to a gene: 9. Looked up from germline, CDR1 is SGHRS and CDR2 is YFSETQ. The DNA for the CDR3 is TGCGCCAGCAGCGACGGGACAGCGGTGGCAGATACGCAGTATTTT. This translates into CASSDGTAVADTQYF.

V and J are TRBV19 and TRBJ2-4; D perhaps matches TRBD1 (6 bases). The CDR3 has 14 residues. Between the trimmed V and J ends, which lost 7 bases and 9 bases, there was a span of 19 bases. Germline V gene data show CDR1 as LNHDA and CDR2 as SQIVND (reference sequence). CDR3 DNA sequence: TGTGCCAGTAAGGGAGAAAGACAGGAAGCCATTCAGTACTTC. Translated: CASKGERQEAIQYF.

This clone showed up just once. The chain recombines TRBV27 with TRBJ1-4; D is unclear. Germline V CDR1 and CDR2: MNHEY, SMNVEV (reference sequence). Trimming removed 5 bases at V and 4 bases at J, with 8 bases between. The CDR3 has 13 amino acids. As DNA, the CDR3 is TGTGCCAGCAGTACGAGTCTTAATGAAAAACTGTTTTTT. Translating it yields CASSTSLNEKLFF.

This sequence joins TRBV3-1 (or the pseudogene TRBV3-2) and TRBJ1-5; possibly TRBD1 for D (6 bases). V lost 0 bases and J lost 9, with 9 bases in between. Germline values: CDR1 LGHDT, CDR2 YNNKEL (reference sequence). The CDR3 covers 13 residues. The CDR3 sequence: CASSQDRGGPQHF. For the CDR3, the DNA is TGTGCCAGCAGCCAAGATAGAGGGGGGCCCCAGCATTTT.

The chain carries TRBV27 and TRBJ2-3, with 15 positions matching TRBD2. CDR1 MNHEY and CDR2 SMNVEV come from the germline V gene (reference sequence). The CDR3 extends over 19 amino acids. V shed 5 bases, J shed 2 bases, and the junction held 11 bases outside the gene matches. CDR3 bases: TGTGCCAGCAGTGGCGGGACTAGCGGGAGGCTACCCATCACAGATACGCAGTATTTT. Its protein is CASSGGTSGRLPITDTQYF.

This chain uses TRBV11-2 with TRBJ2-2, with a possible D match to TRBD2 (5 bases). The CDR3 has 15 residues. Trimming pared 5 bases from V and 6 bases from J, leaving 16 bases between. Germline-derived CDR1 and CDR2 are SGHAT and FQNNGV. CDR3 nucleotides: TGTGCCAGCAGCCCAAGTGGGGTGGAGGCCGGGGAGCTGTTTTTT. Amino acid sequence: CASSPSGVEAGELFF.

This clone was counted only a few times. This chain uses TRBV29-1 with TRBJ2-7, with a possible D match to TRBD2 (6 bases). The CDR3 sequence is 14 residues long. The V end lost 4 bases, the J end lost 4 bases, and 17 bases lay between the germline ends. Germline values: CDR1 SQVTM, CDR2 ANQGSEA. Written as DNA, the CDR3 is TGCAGCGTTGCGCGGGACTCCGAAGCGTACGAGCAGTACTTC. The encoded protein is CSVARDSEAYEQYF.

The DNA for the CDR3 is TGTGCCAGCAGCTCCCGGACAGCGAGTATGGGAAGCAATCAGCCCCAGCATTTT. Residues: CASSSRTASMGSNQPQHF. The chain carries TRBV7-3 and TRBJ1-5; D is possibly TRBD1 (6 bases). The CDR3 length is 18 residues. Germline-derived CDR1 and CDR2 are SGHTA and FQGTGA. Trimming shortened V by 4 bases and J by 1 base, and 20 bases separated the two germline ends. Supplemented by reference TRBV7-3 and TRBJ1-5, the full variable domain reads GAGVSQTPSNKVTEKGKYVELRCDPISGHTALYWYRQSLGQGPEFLIYFQGTGAADDSGLPNDRFFAVRPEGSVSTLKIQRTERGDSAVYLCASSSRTASMGSNQPQHFGDGTRLSIL.

CDR3 region: CAWTLVTGEETQYF. CDR3 coding DNA: TGTGCCTGGACTCTGGTGACAGGTGAAGAGACCCAGTACTTC. The rearrangement joins TRBV30 to TRBJ2-5, with TRBD1 as a possible D gene (6 bases). Germline values: CDR1 GTSNPN, CDR2 SVGIG (reference sequence). CDR3 length: 14 residues. The V and J ends lost 4 bases and 3 bases respectively, with 15 bases between them.

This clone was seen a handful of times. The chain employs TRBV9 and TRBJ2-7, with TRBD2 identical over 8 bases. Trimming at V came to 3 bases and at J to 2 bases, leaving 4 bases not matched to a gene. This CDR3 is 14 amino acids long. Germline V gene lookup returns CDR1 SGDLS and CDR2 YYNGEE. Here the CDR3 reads CASSERESPYEQYF. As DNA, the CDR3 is TGTGCCAGCAGCGAGCGGGAGTCCCCCTACGAGCAGTACTTC.

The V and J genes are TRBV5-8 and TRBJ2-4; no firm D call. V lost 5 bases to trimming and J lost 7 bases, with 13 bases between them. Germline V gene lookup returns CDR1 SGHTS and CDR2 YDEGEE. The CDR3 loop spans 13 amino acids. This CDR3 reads CASRRTTVNIQYF. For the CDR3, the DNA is TGTGCCAGCAGAAGAACTACCGTCAACATTCAGTACTTC.

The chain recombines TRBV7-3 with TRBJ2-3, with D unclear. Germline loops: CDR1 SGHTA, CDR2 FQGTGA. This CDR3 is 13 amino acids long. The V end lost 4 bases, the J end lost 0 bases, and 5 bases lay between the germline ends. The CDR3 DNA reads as TGTGCCAGCAGCTCGACTAGCACAGATACGCAGTATTTT. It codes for CASSSTSTDTQYF.

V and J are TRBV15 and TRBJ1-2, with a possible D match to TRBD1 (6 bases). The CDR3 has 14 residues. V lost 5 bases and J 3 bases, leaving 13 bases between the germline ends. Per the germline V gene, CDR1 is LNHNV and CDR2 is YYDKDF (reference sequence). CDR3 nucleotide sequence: TGTGCCACCAGCCTATCCAGGGGCCACTATGGCTACACCTTC. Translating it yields CATSLSRGHYGYTF.

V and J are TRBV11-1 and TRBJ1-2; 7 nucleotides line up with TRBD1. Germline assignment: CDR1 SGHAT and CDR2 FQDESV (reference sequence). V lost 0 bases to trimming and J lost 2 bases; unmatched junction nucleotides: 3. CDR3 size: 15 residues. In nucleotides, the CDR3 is TGTGCCAGCAGCTTAGCTCGACAGGGCAACTATGGCTACACCTTC. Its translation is CASSLARQGNYGYTF.

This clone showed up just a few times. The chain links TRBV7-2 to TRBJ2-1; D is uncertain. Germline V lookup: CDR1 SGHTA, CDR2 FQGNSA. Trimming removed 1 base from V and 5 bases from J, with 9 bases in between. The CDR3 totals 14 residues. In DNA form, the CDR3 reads TGTGCCAGCAGCTTAGATCCCGCGGACAATGAGCAGTTCTTC. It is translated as CASSLDPADNEQFF.